This T cell receptor beta chain was sequenced for a study of Ad26.COV2.S vaccination and SARS-CoV-2 variants. Overall study context: Donor allocation was to the COV1001 Ad26.COV2.S trial arm. Donor got 5x10^10 or 1x10^11 viral particles of Ad26.COV2.S.

General observations from the study: Measures of TCR breadth and depth may have fallen short of total T cell responses. Spike-specific TCR breadth in vaccine recipients exceeded that seen in placebo recipients.

The treatment is: about 20 received Ad26.COV2.S at low or high dose, single or two shots; 5 received placebo; per-sample allocation not given. Specimens were obtained on day 63 following the first vaccine or placebo injection. The CDR3 sequence is 17 residues long. Trimming cost V 2 bases and J 4 bases; bases outside gene matches: 11. CDR1 and CDR2 (germline): KGHSH, LQKENI. Some clones are missing from TCRdb's copy, which holds only in-frame ones; the method was immunoSEQ multiplex PCR. The table includes more than 300,000 clones, around four fifths detected once. Notes on this clone: Its antigen is as yet unknown.

This clonotype was sampled from a person aged 18 to 59 who received the Ad26.COV2.S COVID-19 vaccine or a placebo. V gene TRBV18 combines with J gene TRBJ1-2, with TRBD1 identical over 9 bases. The sequencing here drew on peripheral blood, taken in a trial of Ad26.COV2.S vaccine versus placebo. The chain's CDR3 is CASSPTETGGVGYGYTF. CDR3 bases: TGTGCCAGCTCACCAACCGAGACAGGGGGTGTTGGCTATGGCTACACCTTC.